This TCR beta chain was found in a study of post-analysis software for immune sequencing data. Each TCR beta cDNA library carried unique molecular identifiers. There were about 0.85 to 10 million T cells, and around 460,000 cDNA molecules came from them. MiXCR, applied by TCRdb to the PCR reads, yields one record per CDR3 protein. There are fewer than 700,000 distinct CDR3 sequences in the sample; about 40% occur only once, and 1.7% lies in the top ten. General study findings and limits: Among about 5 TRBV segments more frequent in patients than controls were TRBV5-6, TRBV5-1 and TRBV20-1. Same-batch preparations were strongly co-clustered by F measure.

From germline, CDR1 is LGHDT and CDR2 YNNKEL (reference sequence). Trimming cost V 5 bases and J 5 bases; bases outside gene matches: 12. This CDR3 region has 16 residues. This clonotype was detected only a few times. Its antigen is not identified. This receptor was identified in a girl between 10 and 17 years old with multiple sclerosis. This chain joins TRBV3-1 and TRBJ2-5; 9 nucleotides line up with TRBD1. The sample was blood. This chain's CDR3 is CASSTRRDRVRETQYF. The CDR3 DNA is TGTGCCAGCAGCACTCGGCGGGACAGGGTCAGGGAGACCCAGTACTTC.